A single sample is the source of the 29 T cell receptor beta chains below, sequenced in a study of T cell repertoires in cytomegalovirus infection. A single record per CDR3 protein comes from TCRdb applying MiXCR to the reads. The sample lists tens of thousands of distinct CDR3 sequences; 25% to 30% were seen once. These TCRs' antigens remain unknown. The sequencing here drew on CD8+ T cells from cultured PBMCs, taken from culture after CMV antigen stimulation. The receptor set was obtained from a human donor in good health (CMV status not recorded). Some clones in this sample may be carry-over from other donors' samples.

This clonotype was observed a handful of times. The CDR3 sequence is CASSLPDYNSPLHF. The CDR3 bases are TGTGCCAGCAGCTTACCTGATTATAATTCACCCCTCCACTTT. This chain uses TRBV7-8 with TRBJ1-6, with unresolved D. CDR3 length: 14 amino acids. V was trimmed by 2 bases and J by 4 bases, leaving 6 bases between them. Germline CDR1 reads SGHVS; CDR2 reads FQNEAQ.

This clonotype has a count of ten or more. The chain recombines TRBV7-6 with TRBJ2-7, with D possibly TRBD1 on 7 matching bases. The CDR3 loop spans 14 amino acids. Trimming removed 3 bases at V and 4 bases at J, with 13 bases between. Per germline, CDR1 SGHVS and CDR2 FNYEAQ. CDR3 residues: CASSFAQGGYEQYF. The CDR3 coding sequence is TGTGCCAGCAGCTTTGCCCAGGGGGGATACGAGCAGTACTTC.

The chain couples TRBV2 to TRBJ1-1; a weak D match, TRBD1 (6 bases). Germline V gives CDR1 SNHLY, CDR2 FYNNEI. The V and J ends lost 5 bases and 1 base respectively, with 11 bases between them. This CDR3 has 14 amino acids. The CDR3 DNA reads TGTGCCAGCAGTCCAGGGGCGGGGAACACTGAAGCTTTCTTT. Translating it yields CASSPGAGNTEAFF. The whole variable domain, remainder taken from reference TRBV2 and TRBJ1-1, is EPEVTQTPSHQVTQMGQEVILRCVPISNHLYFYWYRQILGQKVEFLVSFYNNEISEKSEIFDDQFSVERPDGSNFTLKIRSTKLEDSAMYFCASSPGAGNTEAFFGQGTRLTVV.

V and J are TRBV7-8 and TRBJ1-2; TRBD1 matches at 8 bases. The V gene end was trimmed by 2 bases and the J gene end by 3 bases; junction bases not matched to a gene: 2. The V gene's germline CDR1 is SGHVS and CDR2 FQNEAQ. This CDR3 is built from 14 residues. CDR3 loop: CASSLPGGDYGYTF. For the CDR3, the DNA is TGTGCCAGCAGCTTACCAGGGGGCGACTATGGCTACACCTTC.

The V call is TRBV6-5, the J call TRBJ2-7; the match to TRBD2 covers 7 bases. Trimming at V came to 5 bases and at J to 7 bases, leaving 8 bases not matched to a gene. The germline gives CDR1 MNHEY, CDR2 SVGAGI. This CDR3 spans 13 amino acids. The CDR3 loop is CASSTDWRGEQYF. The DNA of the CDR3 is TGTGCCAGCAGTACGGACTGGCGGGGGGAGCAGTACTTC.

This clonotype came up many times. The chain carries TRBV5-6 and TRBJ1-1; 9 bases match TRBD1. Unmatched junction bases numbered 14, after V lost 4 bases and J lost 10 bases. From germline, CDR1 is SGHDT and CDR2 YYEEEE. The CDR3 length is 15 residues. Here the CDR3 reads CASSPRGQGFVGAFF. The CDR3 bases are TGTGCCAGCAGCCCACGCGGACAGGGGTTTGTCGGAGCTTTCTTT.

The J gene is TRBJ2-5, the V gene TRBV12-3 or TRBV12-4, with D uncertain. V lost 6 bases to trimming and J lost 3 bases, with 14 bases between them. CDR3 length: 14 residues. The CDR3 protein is CASSHGPSKETQYF. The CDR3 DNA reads TGTGCCAGCAGCCACGGCCCCTCCAAAGAGACCCAGTACTTC.

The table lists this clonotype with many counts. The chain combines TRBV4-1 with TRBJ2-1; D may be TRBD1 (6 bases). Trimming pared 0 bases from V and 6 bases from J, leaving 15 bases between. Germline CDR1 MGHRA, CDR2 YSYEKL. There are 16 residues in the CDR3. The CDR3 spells CASSQDGRGTLNEQFF. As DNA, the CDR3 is TGCGCCAGCAGCCAAGATGGCAGGGGAACCCTCAATGAGCAGTTCTTC.

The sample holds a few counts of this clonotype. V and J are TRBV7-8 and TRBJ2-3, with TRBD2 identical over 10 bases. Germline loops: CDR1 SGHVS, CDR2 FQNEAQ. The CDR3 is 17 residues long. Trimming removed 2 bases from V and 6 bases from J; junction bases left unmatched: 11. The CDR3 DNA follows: TGTGCCAGCAGCTTATCGCGGAGCGGGGGGGCCCCGGATACGCAGTATTTT. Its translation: CASSLSRSGGAPDTQYF.

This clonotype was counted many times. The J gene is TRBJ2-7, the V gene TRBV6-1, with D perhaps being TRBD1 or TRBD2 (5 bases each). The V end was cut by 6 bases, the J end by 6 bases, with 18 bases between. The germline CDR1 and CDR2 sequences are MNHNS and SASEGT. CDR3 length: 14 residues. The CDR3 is CASSSRKRDGEQYF. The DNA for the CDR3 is TGTGCCAGCAGCTCACGGAAACGGGACGGCGAGCAGTACTTC.

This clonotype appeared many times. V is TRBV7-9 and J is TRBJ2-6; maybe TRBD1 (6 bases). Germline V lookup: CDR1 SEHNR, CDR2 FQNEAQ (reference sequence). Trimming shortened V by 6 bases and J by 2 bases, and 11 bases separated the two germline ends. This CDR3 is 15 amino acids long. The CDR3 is CASRPGDPGANVLTF. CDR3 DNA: TGTGCCAGCAGGCCAGGGGATCCTGGGGCCAACGTCCTGACTTTC.

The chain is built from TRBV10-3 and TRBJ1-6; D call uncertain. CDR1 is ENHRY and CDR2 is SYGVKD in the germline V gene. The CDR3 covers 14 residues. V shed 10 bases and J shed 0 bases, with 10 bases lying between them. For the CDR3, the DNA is TGTGCCACCTTATCGAGCTCCTATAATTCACCCCTCCACTTT. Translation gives CATLSSSYNSPLHF.

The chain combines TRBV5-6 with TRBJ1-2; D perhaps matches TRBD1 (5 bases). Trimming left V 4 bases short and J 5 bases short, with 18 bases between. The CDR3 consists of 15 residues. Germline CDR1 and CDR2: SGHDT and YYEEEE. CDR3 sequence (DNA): TGTGCCAGCAGCAATAGTGGGACGCTGGATTATGGCTACACCTTC. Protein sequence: CASSNSGTLDYGYTF.

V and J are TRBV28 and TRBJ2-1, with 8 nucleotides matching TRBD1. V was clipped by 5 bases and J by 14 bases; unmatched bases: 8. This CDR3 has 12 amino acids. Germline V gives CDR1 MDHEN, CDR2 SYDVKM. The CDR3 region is CASSPPDRVEFF. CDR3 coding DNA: TGTGCCAGCAGTCCTCCGGACAGGGTCGAGTTCTTC.

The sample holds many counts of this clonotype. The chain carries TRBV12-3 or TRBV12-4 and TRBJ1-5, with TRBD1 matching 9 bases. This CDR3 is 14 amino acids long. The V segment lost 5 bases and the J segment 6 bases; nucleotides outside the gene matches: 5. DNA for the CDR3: TGTGCCAGCAGTACAGGGGGCTTTAGTCAGCCCCAGCATTTT. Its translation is CASSTGGFSQPQHF.

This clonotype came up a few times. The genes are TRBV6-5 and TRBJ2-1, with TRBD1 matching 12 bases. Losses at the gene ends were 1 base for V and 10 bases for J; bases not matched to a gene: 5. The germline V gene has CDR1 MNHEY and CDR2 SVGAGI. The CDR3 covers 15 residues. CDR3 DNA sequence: TGTGCCAGCAGTTACTGGGACAGGGGGCGAGGAGAGCAGTTCTTC. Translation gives CASSYWDRGRGEQFF.

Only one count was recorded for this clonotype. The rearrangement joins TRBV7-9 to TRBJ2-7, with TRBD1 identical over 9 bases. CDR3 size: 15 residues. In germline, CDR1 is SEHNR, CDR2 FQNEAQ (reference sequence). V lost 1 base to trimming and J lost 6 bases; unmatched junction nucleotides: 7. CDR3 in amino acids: CASSLGQGVDCEQYF. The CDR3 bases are TGTGCCAGCAGCTTAGGACAGGGGGTAGACTGCGAGCAGTACTTC.

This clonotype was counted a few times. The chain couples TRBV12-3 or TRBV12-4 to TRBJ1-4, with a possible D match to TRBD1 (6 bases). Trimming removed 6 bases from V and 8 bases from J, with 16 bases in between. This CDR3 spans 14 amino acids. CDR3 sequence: CASRQRRGEEKLFF. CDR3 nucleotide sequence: TGTGCCAGCAGACAGAGGAGGGGGGAGGAAAAACTGTTTTTT.

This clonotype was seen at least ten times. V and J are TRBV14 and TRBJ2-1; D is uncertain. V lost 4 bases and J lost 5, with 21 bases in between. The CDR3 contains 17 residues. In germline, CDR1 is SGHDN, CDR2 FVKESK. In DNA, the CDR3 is TGTGCCAGCAGCCCTAACCCCGGAGTTAGCAACGACAATGAGCAGTTCTTC. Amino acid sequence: CASSPNPGVSNDNEQFF.

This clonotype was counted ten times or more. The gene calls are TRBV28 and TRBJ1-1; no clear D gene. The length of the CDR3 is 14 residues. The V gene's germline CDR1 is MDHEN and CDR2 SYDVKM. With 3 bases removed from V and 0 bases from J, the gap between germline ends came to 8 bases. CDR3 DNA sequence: TGTGCCAGCAGTTTGATACAAATGAACACTGAAGCTTTCTTT. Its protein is CASSLIQMNTEAFF.

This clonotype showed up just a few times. The CDR3: CASSLQGADSYGYTF. In DNA, the CDR3 is TGTGCCAGTAGTCTACAGGGGGCGGATTCCTACGGCTACACCTTC. The chain carries TRBV19 and TRBJ1-2; 9 positions match TRBD1. CDR1 is LNHDA, CDR2 SQIVND, per germline (reference sequence). Trimming took 5 bases from V and 8 from J; bases not matched to a gene: 12. CDR3 size: 15 residues. The full variable domain, completed using reference TRBV19 and TRBJ1-2, is DGGITQSPKYLFRKEGQNVTLSCEQNLNHDAMYWYRQDPGQGLRLIYYSQIVNDFQKGDIAEGYSVSREKKESFPLTVTSAQKNPTAFYLCASSLQGADSYGYTFGSGTRLTVV.

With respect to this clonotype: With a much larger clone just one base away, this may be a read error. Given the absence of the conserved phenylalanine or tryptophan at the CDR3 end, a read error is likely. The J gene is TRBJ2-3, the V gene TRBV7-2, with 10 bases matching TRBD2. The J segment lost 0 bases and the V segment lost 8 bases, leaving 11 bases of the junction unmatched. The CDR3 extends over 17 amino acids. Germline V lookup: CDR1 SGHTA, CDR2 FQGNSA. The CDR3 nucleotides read TGTGCCAGCTCCCGAAGCGGGAGGGAGATGAGCACAGATACGCAGTATCTT. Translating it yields CASSRSGREMSTDTQYL.

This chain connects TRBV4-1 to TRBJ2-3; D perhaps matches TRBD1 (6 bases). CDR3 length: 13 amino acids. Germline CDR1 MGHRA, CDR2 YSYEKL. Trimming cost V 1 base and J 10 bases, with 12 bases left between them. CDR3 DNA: TGCGCCAGCAGCCAAGTGAACAGGGCGGCGCAGTATTTT. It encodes CASSQVNRAAQYF.

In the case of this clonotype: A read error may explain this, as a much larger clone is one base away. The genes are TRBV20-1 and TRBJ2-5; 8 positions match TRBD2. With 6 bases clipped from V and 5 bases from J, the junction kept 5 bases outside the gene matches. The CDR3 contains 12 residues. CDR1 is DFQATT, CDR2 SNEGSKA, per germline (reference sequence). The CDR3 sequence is CSARGGRETQYF. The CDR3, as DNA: TGCAGTGCCCGAGGCGGGAGGGAGACCCAGTACTTC.

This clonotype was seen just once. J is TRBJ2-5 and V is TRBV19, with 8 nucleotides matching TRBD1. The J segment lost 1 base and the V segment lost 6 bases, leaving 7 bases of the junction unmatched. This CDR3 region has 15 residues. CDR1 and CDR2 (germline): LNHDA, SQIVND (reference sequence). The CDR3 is CASSTDRGRQETQYF. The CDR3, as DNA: TGTGCCAGTAGCACCGACAGGGGACGCCAAGAGACCCAGTACTTC.

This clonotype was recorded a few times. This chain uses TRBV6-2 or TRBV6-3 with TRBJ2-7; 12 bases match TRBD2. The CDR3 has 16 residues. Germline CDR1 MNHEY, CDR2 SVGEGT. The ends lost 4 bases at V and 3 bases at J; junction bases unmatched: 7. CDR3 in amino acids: CASSFPLTSGSYEQYF. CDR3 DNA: TGTGCCAGCAGTTTCCCCTTGACTAGCGGGAGCTACGAGCAGTACTTC.

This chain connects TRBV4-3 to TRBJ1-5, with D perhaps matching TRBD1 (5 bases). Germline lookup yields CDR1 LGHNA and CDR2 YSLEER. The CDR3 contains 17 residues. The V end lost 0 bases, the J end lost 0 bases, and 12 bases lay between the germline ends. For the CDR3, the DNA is TGCGCCAGCAGCCAAGATAGGGGTGCTACTAGCAATCAGCCCCAGCATTTT. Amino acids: CASSQDRGATSNQPQHF.

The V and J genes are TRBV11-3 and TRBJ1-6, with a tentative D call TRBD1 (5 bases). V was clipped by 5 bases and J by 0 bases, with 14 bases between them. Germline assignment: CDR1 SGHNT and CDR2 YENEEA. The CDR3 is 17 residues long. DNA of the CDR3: TGTGCCAGCAGCCGGGACCCTCCTTACTCCTATAATTCACCCCTCCACTTT. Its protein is CASSRDPPYSYNSPLHF.

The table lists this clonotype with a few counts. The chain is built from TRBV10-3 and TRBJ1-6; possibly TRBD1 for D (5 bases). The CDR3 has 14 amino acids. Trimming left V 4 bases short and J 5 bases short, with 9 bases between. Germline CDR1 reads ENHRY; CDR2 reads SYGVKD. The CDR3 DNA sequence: TGTGCCATCAGTGGCGGGGGTGATAATTCACCCCTCCACTTT. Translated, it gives CAISGGGDNSPLHF.